Below are 31 T cell receptor beta chains sequenced from a single sample in a study of shared clonotypes between healthy human individuals. Here immunoSEQ multiplex PCR was the method, and the copy in TCRdb shows in-frame clones only, minus some. The repertoire holds 2 million to 2.5 million clones, with less than 95% as singletons. Sequencing input: naive CD4+ T cells from PBMCs. Subset of the sample: CD45RA+ positively selected. Source of these receptors: a young man in good health. Some clones in this sample may be carry-over from other donors' samples.

This chain links TRBV10-3 with TRBJ2-6; no clear D. The germline CDR1 and CDR2 sequences are ENHRY and SYGVKD. The CDR3 has 14 amino acids. Trimming removed 6 bases at V and 3 bases at J, with 9 bases between. The CDR3 DNA follows: TGTGCCATCAGGGGGTGGGGTGGGGCCAACGTCCTGACTTTC. Protein: CAIRGWGGANVLTF.

The V and J genes are TRBV5-1 and TRBJ2-3; possibly TRBD1 for D (6 bases). CDR1 and CDR2 (germline): SGHRS, YFSETQ. The CDR3 runs to 15 residues. V lost 4 bases, J lost 2 bases, and 14 bases lay in between. CDR3 sequence reads: CASSGNRQATDTQYF. The CDR3 DNA is TGCGCCAGCAGCGGGAACCGACAGGCCACAGATACGCAGTATTTT.

The chain couples TRBV7-2 to TRBJ2-5; 12 positions match TRBD2. The CDR3 is 16 amino acids. CDR1 and CDR2 from the germline V gene are SGHTA and FQGNSA. V was clipped by 1 base and J by 2 bases; unmatched bases: 2. The CDR3: CASSLVLAGGQETQYF. In nucleotides, the CDR3 is TGTGCCAGCAGCTTAGTCCTAGCGGGAGGGCAAGAGACCCAGTACTTC. The entire variable domain, with the rest obtained from reference TRBV7-2 and TRBJ2-5, is as follows: GAGVSQSPSNKVTEKGKDVELRCDPISGHTALYWYRQSLGQGLEFLIYFQGNSAPDKSGLPSDRFSAERTGGSVSTLTIQRTQQEDSAVYLCASSLVLAGGQETQYFGPGTRLLVL.

The V and J genes are TRBV5-6 and TRBJ2-1; 7 bases fit TRBD1. Germline V gene data show CDR1 as SGHDT and CDR2 as YYEEEE. This CDR3 has 15 residues. Trimming at V came to 2 bases and at J to 4 bases, leaving 6 bases not matched to a gene. CDR3 DNA: TGTGCCAGCAGCTTCGGGACAGTACTATACAATGAGCAGTTCTTC. It codes for CASSFGTVLYNEQFF.

The gene calls are TRBV4-1 and TRBJ2-1, with TRBD2 matching 8 bases. The ends lost 7 bases at V and 7 bases at J; junction bases unmatched: 9. Germline CDR1 is MGHRA and CDR2 is YSYEKL. The CDR3 has 14 residues. The DNA of the CDR3 is TGCGCCAGCAAGTTAAGCGGGAGCTCTAATGAGCAGTTCTTC. Amino acids: CASKLSGSSNEQFF.

The chain has TRBV7-2 and TRBJ2-1; D may be TRBD2 (6 bases). Trimming removed 4 bases at V and 13 bases at J, with 14 bases between. This CDR3 is built from 12 residues. CDR1 and CDR2 from the germline V gene are SGHTA and FQGNSA. The CDR3 loop reads CASSSSDSPQFF. The CDR3, as DNA: TGTGCCAGCAGCTCTAGCGACAGTCCTCAGTTCTTC.

This CDR3 reads CASSRVWNEQFF. The CDR3 bases are TGTGCCAGCAGCCGTGTCTGGAATGAGCAGTTCTTC. This chain uses TRBV16 with TRBJ2-1; D is unclear. Germline CDR1 and CDR2: KGHSY and FQNENV. The V end lost 4 bases, the J end lost 7 bases, and 8 bases lay between the germline ends. This CDR3 region has 12 residues.

The chain employs TRBV7-9 and TRBJ2-7; possible D gene TRBD2, 6 bases. Germline-derived CDR1 and CDR2 are SEHNR and FQNEAQ (reference sequence). V was cut by 3 bases and J by 7 bases, with 22 bases left in between. The CDR3 consists of 16 residues. This CDR3 reads CASSLRGTFVFGEQYF. The CDR3 DNA is TGTGCCAGCAGCTTGCGCGGGACCTTTGTTTTTGGAGAGCAGTACTTC.

V is TRBV5-1 and J is TRBJ1-1, with 7 bases that match TRBD1. CDR1 is SGHRS, CDR2 YFSETQ, per germline. V dropped 0 bases and J dropped 4; count of bases not matched to a gene: 9. This CDR3 contains 16 residues. The CDR3 here is CASSLVGLSGGTEAFF. Written as DNA, the CDR3 is TGCGCCAGCAGCTTGGTTGGCCTCTCAGGGGGCACTGAAGCTTTCTTT.

The chain uses TRBV27 and TRBJ2-3; 10 bases align to TRBD2. Germline CDR1 MNHEY, CDR2 SMNVEV (reference sequence). Trimming cost V 7 bases and J 2 bases; bases outside gene matches: 6. This CDR3 is built from 15 residues. The CDR3 DNA is TGTGCCAGCACCTCACTAGCGGGGCTCACAGATACGCAGTATTTT. Protein product: CASTSLAGLTDTQYF.

The rearrangement joins TRBV7-3 to TRBJ2-6, with a tentative D call TRBD1 (5 bases). CDR1 SGHTA and CDR2 FQGTGA come from the germline V gene. CDR3 length: 16 amino acids. Trimming shortened V by 2 bases and J by 0 bases, and 8 bases separated the two germline ends. CDR3 protein: CASSLPRASGANVLTF. CDR3 in DNA: TGTGCCAGCAGCTTACCCAGGGCCTCTGGGGCCAACGTCCTGACTTTC.

The chain carries TRBV5-1 and TRBJ1-3; the match to TRBD1 covers 12 bases. The germline gives CDR1 SGHRS, CDR2 YFSETQ. CDR3 size: 18 residues. J gave up 2 bases and V 3 bases, and 9 bases lay outside the gene matches. The CDR3 coding sequence is TGCGCCAGCAGCTCTGGGACAGGGGGCTCTAGTGCTGGAAACACCATATATTTT. It codes for CASSSGTGGSSAGNTIYF.

The chain combines TRBV4-1 with TRBJ2-1; D remains unclear. CDR1 is MGHRA and CDR2 is YSYEKL in the germline V gene. V lost 1 base, J lost 0 bases, and 7 bases lay in between. The CDR3 has 15 amino acids. The CDR3 sequence is CASSQAQHSYNEQFF. DNA of the CDR3: TGCGCCAGCAGCCAAGCCCAGCACTCCTACAATGAGCAGTTCTTC.

The genes are TRBV28 and TRBJ2-7, with TRBD2 identical over 12 bases. The CDR3 runs to 17 residues. V lost 5 bases, J lost 3 bases, and 11 bases stayed unmatched. The germline V gene has CDR1 MDHEN and CDR2 SYDVKM. CDR3 DNA sequence: TGTGCCAGCAGTAGTCCGGGACTAGCGGGTAAAGACTACGAGCAGTACTTC. It is translated as CASSSPGLAGKDYEQYF.

A note on this clone: The same CDR3 arises from other DNA sequences in this sample as well. The V gene is TRBV11-2, the J gene TRBJ1-2; D remains unclear. The V gene lost 3 bases and the J gene lost 3 bases, with 8 bases spanning the gap. Germline CDR1 is SGHAT and CDR2 is FQNNGV. CDR3 length: 13 amino acids. This CDR3 is CASSLVGDYGYTF. The CDR3 DNA reads as TGTGCCAGCAGCTTGGTGGGTGACTATGGCTACACCTTC.

J is TRBJ1-3 and V is TRBV5-4; 12 bases map to TRBD1. The ends lost 4 bases at V and 15 bases at J; junction bases unmatched: 8. Per the germline V gene, CDR1 is SGHNT and CDR2 is YYREEE (reference sequence). The CDR3 length is 13 residues. The CDR3 region is CASSRDRGRLPYF. CDR3 nucleotides: TGTGCCAGCAGCCGGGACAGGGGGCGCCTCCCATATTTT.

The J gene is TRBJ2-7, the V gene TRBV25-1, with D possibly matching TRBD2 (6 bases). V was trimmed by 8 bases and J by 6 bases, leaving 20 bases between them. The CDR3 contains 14 residues. The germline gives CDR1 MGHDK, CDR2 SYGVNS. CDR3 DNA sequence: TGTGCCAGCCTTAGCCCGCGGGGAGAACGCGAGCAGTACTTC. This encodes CASLSPRGEREQYF.

This chain links TRBV2 with TRBJ1-5; maybe TRBD1 (5 bases). The CDR3 covers 15 residues. V gave up 3 bases and J gave up 1 base, with 10 bases separating them. Germline CDR1 and CDR2: SNHLY and FYNNEI. The CDR3 coding sequence is TGTGCCAGCAGTGAGGTGGGGGGAAGCAATCAGCCCCAGCATTTT. Its protein is CASSEVGGSNQPQHF.

Turning to this clone: Other nucleotide sequences from this sample produce the same CDR3. The J gene is TRBJ2-5, the V gene TRBV5-4; TRBD1 is a possible D gene (5 bases). Germline V lookup: CDR1 SGHNT, CDR2 YYREEE (reference sequence). Trimming cost V 1 base and J 5 bases, with 9 bases left between them. This CDR3 contains 13 residues. The CDR3 is CASSLRGGETQYF. The CDR3 region has the DNA TGTGCCAGCAGCTTGAGGGGCGGCGAGACCCAGTACTTC.

The chain employs TRBV7-2 and TRBJ1-3; the D gene is possibly TRBD1 (5 bases). Per the germline V gene, CDR1 is SGHTA and CDR2 is FQGNSA. The germline V and J ends were trimmed by 5 bases and 3 bases, with 20 bases remaining between them. The CDR3 runs 17 residues. CDR3 sequence: CASSEGHGGKRGNTIYF. Here the CDR3 DNA reads TGTGCCAGCAGCGAGGGGCACGGAGGTAAGCGTGGAAACACCATATATTTT. Using reference TRBV7-2 and TRBJ1-3 for the parts outside the CDR3, the full variable domain is GAGVSQSPSNKVTEKGKDVELRCDPISGHTALYWYRQSLGQGLEFLIYFQGNSAPDKSGLPSDRFSAERTGGSVSTLTIQRTQQEDSAVYLCASSEGHGGKRGNTIYFGEGSWLTVV.

This clone turned up a few times. This rearrangement joins TRBV6-5 to TRBJ2-7; TRBD2 matches at 7 bases. J lost 5 bases, V lost 0 bases, and 7 bases had no gene match. The germline V gene encodes CDR1 MNHEY and CDR2 SVGAGI. This CDR3 has 15 amino acids. This CDR3 reads CASSYSVGRIHEQYF. DNA of the CDR3: TGTGCCAGCAGTTACTCTGTCGGGAGGATCCACGAGCAGTACTTC.

The chain combines TRBV6-5 with TRBJ2-7; D is undetermined. CDR1 MNHEY and CDR2 SVGAGI come from the germline V gene. Trimming took off 6 bases at V and 1 base at J, with 16 bases between the two ends. The CDR3 has 15 amino acids. CDR3: CASRLRRARSYEQYF. The CDR3 DNA reads TGTGCCAGCAGGCTACGACGGGCAAGGTCCTACGAGCAGTACTTC.

As for this clone: Other DNA sequences in this specimen translate into the identical CDR3. The chain recombines TRBV2 with TRBJ2-5, with D unresolved. CDR1 and CDR2 (germline): SNHLY, FYNNEI. The V gene lost 3 bases and the J gene lost 5 bases, with 7 bases spanning the gap. The CDR3 spans 12 residues. The CDR3: CASSDRVETQYF. The CDR3 DNA reads TGTGCCAGCAGTGATCGTGTGGAGACCCAGTACTTC.

The chain employs TRBV6-5 and TRBJ2-4; 8 nucleotides agree with TRBD1. J lost 5 bases, V lost 6 bases, and 9 bases had no gene match. CDR1 is MNHEY and CDR2 is SVGAGI in the germline V gene. The CDR3 is 15 amino acids. The CDR3 DNA follows: TGTGCCAGCAGCTTCACCGGGACAGGTCAAAACATTCAGTACTTC. This encodes CASSFTGTGQNIQYF.

The J gene is TRBJ2-1, the V gene TRBV7-2; tentatively, D is TRBD1 or TRBD2 (5 bases each). The CDR3 sequence is 14 residues long. The ends were cut back, 5 bases at V and 4 bases at J, with 12 bases in the middle. The germline CDR1 and CDR2 sequences are SGHTA and FQGNSA. This chain's CDR3 is CASSRGVGYNEQFF. CDR3 bases: TGTGCCAGCAGCCGAGGGGTCGGATACAATGAGCAGTTCTTC.

CDR3 DNA: TGTGCCAGCAGTGGCTCCCGGGTCGGCGAGCAGTACTTC. Protein: CASSGSRVGEQYF. This sequence joins TRBV6-1 and TRBJ2-7; no definite D call. There are 13 residues in the CDR3. CDR1 and CDR2 from the germline V gene are MNHNS and SASEGT. With 4 bases removed from V and 6 bases from J, the gap between germline ends came to 13 bases.

The J gene is TRBJ1-3, the V gene TRBV7-8; D gene ambiguous. Germline CDR1 and CDR2: SGHVS and FQNEAQ. The CDR3 runs 15 residues. With 4 bases removed from V and 1 base from J, the gap between germline ends came to 11 bases. In DNA form, the CDR3 reads TGTGCCAGCAGCTCTCAAGCACAGTCTGGAAACACCATATATTTT. Translation: CASSSQAQSGNTIYF.

The chain is built from TRBV18 and TRBJ2-5, with D perhaps being TRBD1 or TRBD2 (6 bases each). CDR3 length equals 15 residues. Germline V CDR1 and CDR2: KGHSH, LQKENI. The V and J ends lost 3 bases and 3 bases respectively, with 14 bases between them. CDR3 sequence: CASSPGWGAEETQYF. CDR3 DNA sequence: TGTGCCAGCTCACCGGGCTGGGGGGCCGAAGAGACCCAGTACTTC.

This rearrangement joins TRBV27 to TRBJ1-2, with TRBD1 matching 7 bases. This CDR3 has 16 residues. Germline V CDR1 and CDR2: MNHEY, SMNVEV (reference sequence). The junction had 8 bases not matched to a gene; V was cut back by 0 bases and J by 4 bases. This CDR3 is CASSLSPSGTAYGYTF. Here the CDR3 DNA reads TGTGCCAGCAGTTTATCTCCCTCCGGGACAGCCTATGGCTACACCTTC.

The V gene is TRBV28, the J gene TRBJ2-7; 9 positions agree with TRBD1. The germline V gene has CDR1 MDHEN and CDR2 SYDVKM. The CDR3 loop spans 15 amino acids. V lost 5 bases, J lost 1 base, and 6 bases stayed unmatched. The CDR3 loop is CASSAPGQGSYEQYF. The CDR3 DNA follows: TGTGCCAGCAGTGCGCCGGGACAGGGTTCCTACGAGCAGTACTTC. Variable domain in full (rest from reference TRBV28 and TRBJ2-7): DVKVTQSSRYLVKRTGEKVFLECVQDMDHENMFWYRQDPGLGLRLIYFSYDVKMKEKGDIPEGYSVSREKKERFSLILESASTNQTSMYLCASSAPGQGSYEQYFGPGTRLTVT.

This clone has ten or more counts. CDR3 sequence reads: CASSPGGTTFNTEAFF. CDR3 nucleotide sequence: TGTGCCAGCTCACCGGGAGGGACAACCTTTAACACTGAAGCTTTCTTT. This chain links TRBV18 with TRBJ1-1; tentatively, D is TRBD1 (6 bases). The V and J ends lost 3 bases and 2 bases respectively, with 16 bases between them. CDR1 and CDR2 from the germline V gene are KGHSH and LQKENI. The CDR3 has 16 residues.